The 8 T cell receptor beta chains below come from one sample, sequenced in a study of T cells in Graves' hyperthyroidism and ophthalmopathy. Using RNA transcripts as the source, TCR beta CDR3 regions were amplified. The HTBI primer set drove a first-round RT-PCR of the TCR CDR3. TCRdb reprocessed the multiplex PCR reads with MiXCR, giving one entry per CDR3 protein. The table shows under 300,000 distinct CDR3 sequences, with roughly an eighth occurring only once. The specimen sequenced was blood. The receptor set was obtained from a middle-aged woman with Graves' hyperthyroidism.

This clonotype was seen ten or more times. In DNA, the CDR3 is TGTGCCAGCAGTGAGACAGGGGTCTCTGGGGCCAACGTCCTGACTTTC. It is translated as CASSETGVSGANVLTF. The chain is built from TRBV6-1 and TRBJ2-6; 8 bases match TRBD1. The junction had 1 base not matched to a gene; V was cut back by 3 bases and J by 0 bases. CDR1 and CDR2 (germline): MNHNS, SASEGT. There are 16 residues in the CDR3.

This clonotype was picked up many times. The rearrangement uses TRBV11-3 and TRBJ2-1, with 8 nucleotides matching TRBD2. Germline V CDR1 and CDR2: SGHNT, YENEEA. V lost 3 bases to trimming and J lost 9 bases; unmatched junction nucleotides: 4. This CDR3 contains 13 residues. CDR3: CASSFASGGEQFF. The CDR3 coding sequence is TGTGCCAGCAGCTTCGCCAGCGGGGGTGAGCAGTTCTTC.

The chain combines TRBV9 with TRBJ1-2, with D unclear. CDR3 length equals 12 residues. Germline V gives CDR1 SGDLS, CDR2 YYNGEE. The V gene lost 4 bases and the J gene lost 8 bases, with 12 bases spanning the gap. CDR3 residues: CASSHLEWGYTF. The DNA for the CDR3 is TGTGCCAGCAGCCACTTGGAGTGGGGCTACACCTTC.

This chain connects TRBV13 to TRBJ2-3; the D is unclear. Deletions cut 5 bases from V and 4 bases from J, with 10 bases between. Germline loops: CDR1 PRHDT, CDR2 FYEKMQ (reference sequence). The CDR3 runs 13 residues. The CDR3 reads CASSHRSADTQYF. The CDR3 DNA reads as TGTGCCAGCAGCCATAGAAGTGCAGATACGCAGTATTTT.

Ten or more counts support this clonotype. The CDR3 nucleotides read TGTGCCAGCAGTAGGCCCCGGGACAGGGTTGGGGAGCAGTTCTTC. Translated, it gives CASSRPRDRVGEQFF. The chain recombines TRBV6-1 with TRBJ2-1; 9 bases fit TRBD1. CDR1 is MNHNS, CDR2 SASEGT, per germline. CDR3 length equals 15 residues. V lost 5 bases to trimming and J lost 10 bases; unmatched junction nucleotides: 12.

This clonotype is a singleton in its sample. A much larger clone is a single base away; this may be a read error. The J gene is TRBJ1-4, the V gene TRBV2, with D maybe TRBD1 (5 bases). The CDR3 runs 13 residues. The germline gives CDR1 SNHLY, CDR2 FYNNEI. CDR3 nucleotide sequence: TGTGCCAGCGTAGGTGTGGGGGGTGAAACACTGTTTTTT. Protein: CASVGVGGETLFF.

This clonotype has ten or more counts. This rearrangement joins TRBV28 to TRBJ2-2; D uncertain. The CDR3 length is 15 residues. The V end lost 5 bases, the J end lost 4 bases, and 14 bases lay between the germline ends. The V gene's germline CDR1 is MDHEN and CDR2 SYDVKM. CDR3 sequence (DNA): TGTGCCAGCAGTAACCGCCCCTTGGGCACCGGGGAGCTGTTTTTT. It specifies CASSNRPLGTGELFF.

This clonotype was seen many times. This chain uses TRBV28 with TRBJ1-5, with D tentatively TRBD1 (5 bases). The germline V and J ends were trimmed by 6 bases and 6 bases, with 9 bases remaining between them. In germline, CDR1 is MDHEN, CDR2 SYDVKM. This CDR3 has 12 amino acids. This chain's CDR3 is CASSRGSQPQHF. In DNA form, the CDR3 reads TGTGCCAGCAGCCGGGGGAGTCAGCCCCAGCATTTT.